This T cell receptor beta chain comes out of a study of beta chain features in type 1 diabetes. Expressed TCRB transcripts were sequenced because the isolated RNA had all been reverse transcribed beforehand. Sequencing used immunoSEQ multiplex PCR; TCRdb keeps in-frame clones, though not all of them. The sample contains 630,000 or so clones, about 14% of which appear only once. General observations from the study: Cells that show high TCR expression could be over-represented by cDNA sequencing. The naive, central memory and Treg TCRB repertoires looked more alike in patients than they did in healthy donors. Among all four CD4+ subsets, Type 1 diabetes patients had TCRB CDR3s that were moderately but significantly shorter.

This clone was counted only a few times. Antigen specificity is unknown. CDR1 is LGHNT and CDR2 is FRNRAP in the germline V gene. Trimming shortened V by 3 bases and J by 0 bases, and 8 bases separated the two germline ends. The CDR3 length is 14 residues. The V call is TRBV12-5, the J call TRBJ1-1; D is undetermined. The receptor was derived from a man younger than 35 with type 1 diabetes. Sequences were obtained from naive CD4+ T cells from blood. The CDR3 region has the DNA TGTGCTAGTGGTTTCCAAGGCATGAACACTGAAGCTTTCTTT. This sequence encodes CASGFQGMNTEAFF.